Listed here are 8 T cell receptor beta chains from one sample, sequenced in a study of blood T cell repertoires in COVID-19. Clones were read by immunoSEQ multiplex PCR, and TCRdb kept only the in-frame ones, dropping some. The repertoire holds 150,000 to 200,000 clones, with roughly 91% as singletons. Sample: peripheral blood. Receptors originate from a human donor in a cohort sampled during active COVID-19.

This rearrangement joins TRBV2 to TRBJ1-2; TRBD1 matches 11 bases. Trimming took 6 bases from V and 5 from J; bases not matched to a gene: 8. The CDR3 spans 15 residues. Germline CDR1 reads SNHLY; CDR2 reads FYNNEI. This CDR3 is CASSRDRGFRYGYTF. As DNA, the CDR3 is TGTGCCAGCAGCCGGGACAGGGGGTTTCGTTATGGCTACACCTTC.

The V gene is TRBV12-1, the J gene TRBJ1-5. TRBV12-1 is shown as a pseudogene. The CDR3 loop spans 10 amino acids. CDR3 in DNA: TGTGCGGAGGACAATCAGCCCCAGCATTTT. It specifies CAEDNQPQHF.

In DNA form, the CDR3 reads TGTGCCAGCACTCTGACAGCCCTATTGAACACTGAAGCTTTCTTT. This translates into CASTLTALLNTEAFF. The J gene is TRBJ1-1, the V gene TRBV27; possibly TRBD1 for D (5 bases). The ends were cut back, 7 bases at V and 0 bases at J, with 15 bases in the middle. CDR3 length equals 15 residues. Germline CDR1 and CDR2: MNHEY and SMNVEV (reference sequence).

The chain carries TRBV4-3 and TRBJ2-7, with 8 positions matching TRBD1. CDR3 length: 16 amino acids. Germline V gene lookup returns CDR1 LGHNA and CDR2 YSLEER. V shed 0 bases and J 6 bases; nucleotides not matched to a gene: 10. In DNA, the CDR3 is TGCGCCAGCAGCCAAGACGCCCCGGACAGGGAGAGCGAGCAGTACTTC. This gives the protein CASSQDAPDRESEQYF.

This clone appeared a few times. This chain connects TRBV7-6 to TRBJ2-7; TRBD2 aligns across 11 bases. Per the germline V gene, CDR1 is SGHVS and CDR2 is FNYEAQ. The ends lost 1 base at V and 7 bases at J; junction bases unmatched: 9. This CDR3 is built from 16 residues. In DNA form, the CDR3 reads TGTGCCAGCAGCTTAGTGGGGACTAGCGGAGTTTTGGAGCAGTACTTC. Protein product: CASSLVGTSGVLEQYF.

This clone was recorded once. The V gene is TRBV19, the J gene TRBJ2-5, with 11 bases aligning to TRBD2. CDR3 length: 14 amino acids. Losses at the gene ends were 4 bases for V and 7 bases for J; bases not matched to a gene: 5. The V gene's germline CDR1 is LNHDA and CDR2 SQIVND (reference sequence). The CDR3 DNA follows: TGTGCCAGTAGTAATAGCGGGGGGGCCGGGACCCAGTACTTC. This codes for CASSNSGGAGTQYF.

The chain's CDR3 is CASSENSRTGEPNEQFF. CDR3 in DNA: TGTGCCAGCAGCGAAAATTCTAGGACAGGGGAGCCCAATGAGCAGTTCTTC. The rearrangement uses TRBV13 and TRBJ2-1; 9 nucleotides match TRBD1. V was pared by 5 bases and J by 6 bases, with 14 bases of the junction left unmatched. The germline CDR1 and CDR2 sequences are PRHDT and FYEKMQ (reference sequence). This CDR3 is built from 17 residues.

J is TRBJ2-1 and V is TRBV24-1; perhaps TRBD2 as D (6 bases). The germline V and J ends were trimmed by 4 bases and 9 bases, with 15 bases remaining between them. Germline CDR1 reads KGHDR; CDR2 reads SFDVKD. The CDR3 has 14 residues. This chain's CDR3 is CATSDRSGTSEQFF. DNA for the CDR3: TGTGCCACCAGTGACCGGTCCGGGACTTCTGAGCAGTTCTTC.